This TCR beta chain was identified during a study of T-cell reconstitution after alpha-beta-depleted transplantation in children. Unique molecular identifiers were incorporated into the prepared TCRbeta library. Using its own MiXCR run on the PCR reads, TCRdb lists one record per CDR3 protein. The sample comprises approximately 640,000 distinct CDR3 sequences, about 15% of which are singletons, and approximately 1% rests with the top ten. J gave up 0 bases and V 4 bases, and 3 bases lay outside the gene matches. This CDR3 contains 15 residues. In its sample, this clonotype was seen many times. This sequence joins TRBV12-3 or TRBV12-4 and TRBJ1-5; TRBD1 matches 7 bases. This clonotype was sampled from a human donor who donated a stem cell graft to a child with acute myeloid leukemia. The source was PBMCs from the stem cell graft donor, collected from the stem cell graft. CDR3 DNA: TGTGCCAGCAGTTGGGACAGTTTTAGCAATCAGCCCCAGCATTTT. Translating gives CASSWDSFSNQPQHF.